This T cell receptor (beta chain) was sequenced during a study of T cell responses to AZD1222 COVID-19 vaccine. For the study at large: It was second doses at about 4 or about 12 weeks that were pooled. Overall study results and limits: Reports indicate that nearly half of spike-specific TCRs are directed at unmutated variant regions. Recipients of two AZD1222 doses showed rising Spike-specific TCR breadth and depth. White British people made up most donors, females outnumbered males, and clonal diversity was possibly underestimated.

As concerns this clone: Its cognate antigen is unknown.

TCRdb keeps only in-frame clones here, not all; method: immunoSEQ multiplex PCR. The data contain some 150,000 clones, around 88% of them seen just once; the ten biggest clones take up approximately 15%. The sequenced sample was peripheral blood, obtained on day 0 of AZD1222 vaccination. This clonotype originated in an adult in good health.

Written as DNA, the CDR3 is TGTGCCAGCTCACCATTCGGGGGGGCTGGCTACAATGAGCAGTTCTTC. It translates to CASSPFGGAGYNEQFF. The rearrangement joins TRBV18 to TRBJ2-1; 8 nucleotides agree with TRBD2. V dropped 2 bases and J dropped 3; count of bases not matched to a gene: 6. CDR1 KGHSH and CDR2 LQKENI come from the germline V gene. This CDR3 has 16 residues.